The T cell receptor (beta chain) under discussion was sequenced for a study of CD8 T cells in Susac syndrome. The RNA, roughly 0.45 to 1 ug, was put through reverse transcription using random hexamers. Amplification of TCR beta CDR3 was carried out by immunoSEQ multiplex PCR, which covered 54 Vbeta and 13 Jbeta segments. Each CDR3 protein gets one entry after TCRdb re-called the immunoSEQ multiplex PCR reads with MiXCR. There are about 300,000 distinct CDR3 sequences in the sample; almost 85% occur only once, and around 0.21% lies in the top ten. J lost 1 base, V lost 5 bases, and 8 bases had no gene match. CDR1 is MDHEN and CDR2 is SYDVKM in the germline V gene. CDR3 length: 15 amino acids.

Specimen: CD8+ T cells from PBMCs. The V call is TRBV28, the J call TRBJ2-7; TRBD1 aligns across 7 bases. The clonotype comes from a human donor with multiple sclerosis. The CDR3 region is CASSPTGTASYEQYF. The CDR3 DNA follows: TGTGCCAGCAGTCCAACCGGGACAGCGTCCTACGAGCAGTACTTC.